The T cell receptor beta chain described here comes from a study of blood T cell repertoires in COVID-19 (dated by TCRdb to the early 2020s). Turning to the overall study: Collaborator samples came from the United States, Italy and Spain and covered acute and convalescent phases of COVID-19. The prospective study material was composed of cDNA or gDNA derived from T cells, B-cell-depleted T cells, or PBMCs. Subjects who had been exposed to COVID-19, were actively infected with it, or had recovered from it provided the deeply sampled blood TCRbeta repertoires that made up the dataset. The repertoires were made available in a free public database intended to serve as a resource for research on the immune response to SARS-CoV-2. The samples were drawn from the first 160 participants of the ongoing ImmuneRACE study and from 1,254 subjects provided by 6 global collaborators. Sample metadata almost always included a de-identified subject ID, COVID-19 status, age in years and sex. Where HLA class I and class II types were available, the types were taken from metadata supplied by the sample provider, not from assay-based typing.

TCRbeta CDR3 regions were amplified from genomic DNA using the immunoSEQ Assay, a bias-controlled multiplex PCR. The original pipeline was this. The number of nucleated cells in each sample was estimated by amplification of reference gene primers within the assay. To quantify the absolute abundance of each unique TCRbeta CDR3 rearrangement, sequence reads were collapsed and filtered. Productive Simpson clonality was computed per sample as the square root of Simpson's diversity index over productive rearrangements. The source is immuneACCESS, and TCRdb retained only in-frame sequences with V and J called. Part of the clones is not carried over; for the studies checked, unresolved V genes explain less than half of this, and the remainder is unexplained. The V and J calls and clone size are taken from that table; D and trimming were inferred from the DNA. The sample profile shows roughly 61,000 clones; 73% of them were found once. The ten most abundant clones make up about 15% of the sample.

What the authors observed across the whole study: How much clinical and demographic metadata was included differed by source and by participant, and the metadata was provided uncurated.

Collaborating institutions collected whole blood in K2EDTA tubes following their own protocols. For TCRbeta analysis, collaborators shipped samples in one of three forms: frozen whole blood, isolated PBMCs, or DNA extracted from either of those sample types. The trim is 0 bases for V and 5 bases for J, with a gap of 20 bases between the germline ends. Taken from cysteine to phenylalanine, the CDR3 has 17 residues. Only the CDR3 part of the read is kept: 51 bases, read in frame from the first base. Sequences SGHDT (CDR1) and YYEEEE (CDR2) are obtained from the germline V gene. A note on this clone: Its antigen remains unidentified. Within one base of it there is no much larger clone, and no base qualities were kept.

The chain is encoded by TRBV5-6 joined to TRBJ2-5; TRBD1 is a weak D gene call, 5 bases matching. This clonotype was obtained from a woman aged 70-85 years with acute or convalescent COVID-19. Sequencing input: peripheral blood. The DNA is TGTGCCAGCAGCTTGGGGATCCACAAACACAGGCGGGAGACCCAGTACTTC. This encodes CASSLGIHKHRRETQYF.